This T cell receptor (beta chain) is from a study of blood T cell repertoires in COVID-19. Profiled with immunoSEQ multiplex PCR; TCRdb holds only in-frame clones, not every one. The sample has roughly 500,000 clones, roughly 90% seen once. What was sequenced was PBMCs or T cells enriched from blood (not recorded which). The TCR comes from a woman aged 40 to 50 who had recovered from COVID-19.

The DNA for the CDR3 is TGTGCCAGCAAACAGGGGGCTTGGGGCGGGACTGAAGCTTTCTTT. Translated, it gives CASKQGAWGGTEAFF. This chain links TRBV27 with TRBJ1-1; 9 nucleotides line up with TRBD1. The germline V gene encodes CDR1 MNHEY and CDR2 SMNVEV (reference sequence). The CDR3 consists of 15 residues. V dropped 7 bases and J dropped 5; count of bases not matched to a gene: 11.